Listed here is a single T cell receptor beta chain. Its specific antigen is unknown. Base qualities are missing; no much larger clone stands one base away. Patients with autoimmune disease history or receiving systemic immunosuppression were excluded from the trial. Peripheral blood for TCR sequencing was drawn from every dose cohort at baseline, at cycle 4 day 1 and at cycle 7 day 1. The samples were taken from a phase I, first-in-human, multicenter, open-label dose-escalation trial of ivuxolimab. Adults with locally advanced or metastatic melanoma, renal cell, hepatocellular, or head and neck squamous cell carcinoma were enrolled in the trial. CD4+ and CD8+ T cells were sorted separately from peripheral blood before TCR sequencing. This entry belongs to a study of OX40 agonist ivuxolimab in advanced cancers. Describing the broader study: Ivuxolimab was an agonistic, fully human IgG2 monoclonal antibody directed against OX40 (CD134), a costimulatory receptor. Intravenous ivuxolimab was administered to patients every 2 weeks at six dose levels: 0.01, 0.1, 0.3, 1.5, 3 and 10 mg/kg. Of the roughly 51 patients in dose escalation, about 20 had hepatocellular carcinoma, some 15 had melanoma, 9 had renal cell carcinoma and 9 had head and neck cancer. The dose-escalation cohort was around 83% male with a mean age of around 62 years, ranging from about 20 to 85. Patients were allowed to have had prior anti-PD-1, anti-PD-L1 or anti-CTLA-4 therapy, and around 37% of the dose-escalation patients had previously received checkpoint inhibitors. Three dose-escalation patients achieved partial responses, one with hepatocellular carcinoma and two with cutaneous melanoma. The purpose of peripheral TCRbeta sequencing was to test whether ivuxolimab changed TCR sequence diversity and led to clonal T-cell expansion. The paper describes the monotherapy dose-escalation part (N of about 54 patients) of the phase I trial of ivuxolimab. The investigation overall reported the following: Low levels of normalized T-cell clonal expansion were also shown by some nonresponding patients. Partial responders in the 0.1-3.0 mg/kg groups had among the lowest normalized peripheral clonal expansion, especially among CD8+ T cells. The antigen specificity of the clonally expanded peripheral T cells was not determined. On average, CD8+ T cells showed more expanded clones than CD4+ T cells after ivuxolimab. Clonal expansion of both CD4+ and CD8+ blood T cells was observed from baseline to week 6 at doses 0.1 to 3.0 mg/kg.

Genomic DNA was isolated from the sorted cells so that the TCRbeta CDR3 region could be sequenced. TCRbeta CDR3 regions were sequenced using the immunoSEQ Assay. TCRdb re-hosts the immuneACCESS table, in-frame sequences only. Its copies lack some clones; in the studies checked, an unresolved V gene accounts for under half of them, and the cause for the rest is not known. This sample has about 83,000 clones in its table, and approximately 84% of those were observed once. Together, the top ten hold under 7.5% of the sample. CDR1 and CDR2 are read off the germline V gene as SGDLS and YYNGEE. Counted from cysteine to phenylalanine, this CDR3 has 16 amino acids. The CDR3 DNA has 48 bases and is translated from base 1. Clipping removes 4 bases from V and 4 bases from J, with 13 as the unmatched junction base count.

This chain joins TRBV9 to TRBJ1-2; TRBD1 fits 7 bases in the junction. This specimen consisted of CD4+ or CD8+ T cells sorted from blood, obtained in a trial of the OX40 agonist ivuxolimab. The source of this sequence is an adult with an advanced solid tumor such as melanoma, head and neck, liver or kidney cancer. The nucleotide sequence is TGTGCCAGCAGCCTCCATGAAGGGGGCGCAGGCTATGGCTACACCTTC. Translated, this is CASSLHEGGAGYGYTF.